The 20 T cell receptor beta chains in this list originate from one sample, sequenced in a study of robustness of blood B and T cell sequencing. Instead of genomic DNA, mRNA was used to measure TCR beta repertoires. cDNA synthesis used template switching with a 5' universal priming oligo. Every cDNA molecule received a random 12-nucleotide UMI from the template-switch oligo. TCRdb called the PCR reads again in MiXCR, with one record for every CDR3 protein. This table holds about 1,000 distinct CDR3 sequences, around 70% found once. The sequenced material came from peripheral blood. These receptors were taken from a human donor in good health.

This clonotype has a handful of counts. The chain is built from TRBV10-3 and TRBJ2-4, with D possibly called TRBD1 or TRBD2 (5 bases each). Germline V gene sequence: CDR1 ENHRY, CDR2 SYGVKD. The CDR3 spans 12 residues. V was pared by 5 bases and J by 7 bases, with 9 bases between. CDR3 coding DNA: TGTGCCATCAGTCTCGAGGGGAACATTCAGTACTTC. Encoded protein: CAISLEGNIQYF.

Written as DNA, the CDR3 is TGCACTGGACAGGATAATGAAAAACTGTTTTTT. Its protein is CTGQDNEKLFF. The chain joins TRBV29-1 to TRBJ1-4; 7 nucleotides agree with TRBD1. Looked up from germline, CDR1 is SQVTM and CDR2 is ANQGSEA. CDR3 length: 11 amino acids.

The chain employs TRBV10-3 and TRBJ1-1, with D uncertain. The germline CDR1 and CDR2 sequences are ENHRY and SYGVKD. The CDR3 sequence is 14 residues long. Trimming left V 5 bases short and J 1 base short, with 11 bases between. The CDR3 nucleotides are TGTGCCATCAGTTCTACCCCAGGGAACACTGAAGCTTTCTTT. Translation: CAISSTPGNTEAFF.

The CDR3 sequence: CASSLASGTDTQYF. The CDR3 DNA sequence: TGCGCCAGCAGCTTGGCTAGCGGCACAGATACGCAGTATTTT. The chain is built from TRBV5-1 and TRBJ2-3; possibly TRBD2 for D (6 bases). Germline V gives CDR1 SGHRS, CDR2 YFSETQ. The CDR3 loop spans 14 amino acids. V lost 0 bases, J lost 1 base, and 6 bases lay in between.

This chain uses TRBV24-1 with TRBJ2-1; 8 bases align to TRBD1. The germline gives CDR1 KGHDR, CDR2 SFDVKD. J lost 0 bases, V lost 3 bases, and 6 bases had no gene match. This CDR3 comprises 17 residues. The CDR3 sequence is CATSDPRTGSSYNEQFF. CDR3 DNA sequence: TGTGCCACCAGTGATCCACGGACAGGGAGCTCCTACAATGAGCAGTTCTTC.

V gene TRBV9 combines with J gene TRBJ1-2, with 9 bases aligning to TRBD1. Germline V gives CDR1 SGDLS, CDR2 YYNGEE. The ends lost 2 bases at V and 6 bases at J; junction bases unmatched: 8. There are 15 residues in the CDR3. DNA for the CDR3: TGTGCCAGCAGCGTGCGGACAGGGGACAAGGATGGCTACACCTTC. Translated, it gives CASSVRTGDKDGYTF.

The chain combines TRBV29-1 with TRBJ2-6; D possibly corresponds to TRBD1 (6 bases). This CDR3 comprises 15 residues. In germline, CDR1 is SQVTM, CDR2 ANQGSEA. V lost 4 bases, J lost 4 bases, and 14 bases lay in between. CDR3 sequence reads: CSVGETGTGANVLTF. The CDR3 bases are TGCAGCGTTGGGGAAACAGGGACCGGGGCCAACGTCCTGACTTTC.

Of note for this clonotype: The junction shows a germline mismatch at one end, possibly a read error. The chain is built from TRBV5-5 and TRBJ1-1, with D uncertain. The CDR3 is 11 amino acids. CDR1 and CDR2 from the germline V gene are SGHKS and YYEKEE (reference sequence). The CDR3 sequence is CASNLNTEAFF. The DNA for the CDR3 is TGTGCCAGCAACTTGAACACTGAAGCTTTCTTT.

The gene calls are TRBV30 and TRBJ1-6; a weak D match, TRBD1 (5 bases). CDR1 and CDR2 from the germline V gene are GTSNPN and SVGIG (reference sequence). V lost 4 bases and J 3 bases, leaving 10 bases between the germline ends. The CDR3 covers 14 residues. This chain's CDR3 is CAWKQGDYNSPLHF. The CDR3 coding sequence is TGTGCCTGGAAGCAGGGAGACTATAATTCACCCCTCCACTTT.

In this sample, this clonotype turned up a few times. The V call is TRBV25-1, the J call TRBJ1-4; TRBD1 matches 7 bases. The junction had 4 bases not matched to a gene; V was cut back by 5 bases and J by 1 base. The germline CDR1 and CDR2 sequences are MGHDK and SYGVNS. CDR3 length: 15 residues. DNA of the CDR3: TGTGCCAGCAGTCCTCGGGACAGAACTAATGAAAAACTGTTTTTT. Amino acid sequence: CASSPRDRTNEKLFF.

This clonotype came up a few times. The rearrangement links TRBV12-5 to TRBJ1-5; TRBD1 matches at 7 bases. Germline CDR1 and CDR2: LGHNT and FRNRAP. Trimming at V came to 5 bases and at J to 0 bases, leaving 4 bases not matched to a gene. This CDR3 is 15 amino acids long. CDR3 residues: CASGAGDSSNQPQHF. CDR3 sequence (DNA): TGTGCTAGTGGTGCCGGGGACAGTAGCAATCAGCCCCAGCATTTT.

J is TRBJ2-7 and V is TRBV30, with a tentative D call TRBD1 (5 bases). The CDR3 runs 15 residues. V lost 0 bases and J lost 7, with 19 bases in between. Germline values: CDR1 GTSNPN, CDR2 SVGIG (reference sequence). CDR3 amino acids: CAWSVPGQQDSEQYF. As DNA, the CDR3 is TGTGCCTGGAGTGTCCCAGGGCAGCAAGACTCGGAGCAGTACTTC. Full variable domain (missing parts from reference TRBV30 and TRBJ2-7): SQTIHQWPATLVQPVGSPLSLECTVEGTSNPNLYWYRQAAGRGLQLLFYSVGIGQISSEVPQNLSASRPQDRQFILSSKKLLLSDSGFYLCAWSVPGQQDSEQYFGPGTRLTVT.

The genes are TRBV9 and TRBJ2-2; D tentatively reads TRBD1 or TRBD2 (6 bases each). The germline CDR1 and CDR2 sequences are SGDLS and YYNGEE. This CDR3 is 15 amino acids long. The germline V and J ends were trimmed by 4 bases and 7 bases, with 17 bases remaining between them. This chain's CDR3 is CASSITTGGDGELFF. The CDR3 DNA sequence: TGTGCCAGCAGCATAACGACAGGAGGGGACGGGGAGCTGTTTTTT.

This clonotype was detected only once. The chain couples TRBV15 to TRBJ1-1, with 8 nucleotides matching TRBD1. V dropped 6 bases and J dropped 1; count of bases not matched to a gene: 13. Germline values: CDR1 LNHNV, CDR2 YYDKDF (reference sequence). The CDR3 has 17 residues. The CDR3 reads CATRRPGTGSQNTEAFF. In DNA form, the CDR3 reads TGTGCCACCAGACGGCCCGGGACAGGATCCCAGAACACTGAAGCTTTCTTT.

The genes are TRBV6-5 and TRBJ2-7; 7 positions agree with TRBD2. Losses at the gene ends were 0 bases for V and 4 bases for J; bases not matched to a gene: 6. The germline V gene encodes CDR1 MNHEY and CDR2 SVGAGI. The CDR3 covers 15 residues. The CDR3 nucleotides read TGTGCCAGCAGTTACTCGATGGGGGGGGGATACGAGCAGTACTTC. This codes for CASSYSMGGGYEQYF.

This clonotype came up a few times. The V and J genes are TRBV3-1 and TRBJ2-7; TRBD2 aligns across 11 bases. V shed 1 base and J 2 bases; nucleotides not matched to a gene: 7. The CDR3 has 17 amino acids. CDR1 and CDR2 from the germline V gene are LGHDT and YNNKEL (reference sequence). The CDR3 reads CASSQASGGTPPYEQYF. In DNA, the CDR3 is TGTGCCAGCAGCCAAGCTAGCGGGGGGACCCCGCCCTACGAGCAGTACTTC.

In this sample, this clonotype turned up once. J is TRBJ1-2 and V is TRBV30, with D unclear. The CDR3 has 13 residues. Germline values: CDR1 GTSNPN, CDR2 SVGIG (reference sequence). The V end was cut by 2 bases, the J end by 0 bases, with 7 bases between. The CDR3 here is CAWSPTANYGYTF. CDR3 coding DNA: TGTGCCTGGAGTCCCACAGCTAACTATGGCTACACCTTC.

This clonotype showed up just once. The chain joins TRBV29-1 to TRBJ2-7; 7 bases are shared with TRBD1. V trimming: 7 bases; J trimming: 7 bases; junction bases outside the gene matches: 16. The CDR3 contains 14 residues. Germline values: CDR1 SQVTM, CDR2 ANQGSEA. DNA of the CDR3: TGCAGCGCAAACTCCGACAGGGCATTAGGGGAGCAGTACTTC. Translated, it gives CSANSDRALGEQYF.

V is TRBV11-1 and J is TRBJ2-3; 9 nucleotides align to TRBD1. The CDR3 has 18 amino acids. J gave up 2 bases and V 5 bases, and 14 bases lay outside the gene matches. Germline-derived CDR1 and CDR2 are SGHAT and FQDESV (reference sequence). CDR3 DNA: TGTGCCAGCAGCGGCACCCCCGGGACAGGGAAACACACAGATACGCAGTATTTT. Its protein product is CASSGTPGTGKHTDTQYF.

V is TRBV11-3 and J is TRBJ2-7; 10 bases map to TRBD2. The germline V gene encodes CDR1 SGHNT and CDR2 YENEEA. With 5 bases clipped from V and 3 bases from J, the junction kept 4 bases outside the gene matches. The CDR3 totals 14 residues. Here the CDR3 DNA reads TGTGCCAGCAGCCGGACTAGCGGCAACTACGAGCAGTACTTC. Its translation is CASSRTSGNYEQYF. The full variable domain, in which reference TRBV11-3 and TRBJ2-7 provide the parts outside the CDR3, is EAGVVQSPRYKIIEKKQPVAFWCNPISGHNTLYWYLQNLGQGPELLIRYENEEAVDDSQLPKDRFSAERLKGVDSTLKIQPAELGDSAVYLCASSRTSGNYEQYFGPGTRLTVT.